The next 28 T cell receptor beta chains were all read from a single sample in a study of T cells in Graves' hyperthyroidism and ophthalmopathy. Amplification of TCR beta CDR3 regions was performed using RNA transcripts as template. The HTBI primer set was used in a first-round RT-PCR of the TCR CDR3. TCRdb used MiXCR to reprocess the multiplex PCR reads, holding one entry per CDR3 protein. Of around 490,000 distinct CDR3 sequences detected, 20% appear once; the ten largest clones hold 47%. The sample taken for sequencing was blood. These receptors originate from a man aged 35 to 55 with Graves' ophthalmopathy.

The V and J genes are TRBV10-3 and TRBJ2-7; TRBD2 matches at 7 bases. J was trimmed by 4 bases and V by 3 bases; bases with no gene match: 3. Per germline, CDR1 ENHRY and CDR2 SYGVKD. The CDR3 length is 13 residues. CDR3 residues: CAISDSGAYEQYF. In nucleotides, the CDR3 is TGTGCCATCAGTGACAGCGGGGCTTACGAGCAGTACTTC.

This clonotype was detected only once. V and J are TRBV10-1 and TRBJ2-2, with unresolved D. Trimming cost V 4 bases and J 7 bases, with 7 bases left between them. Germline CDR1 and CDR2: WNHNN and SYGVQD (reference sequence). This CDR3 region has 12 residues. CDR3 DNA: TGCGCCAGCAGTGGGCGAATCGGGGAGCTGTTTTTT. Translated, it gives CASSGRIGELFF.

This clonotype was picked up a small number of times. The CDR3 DNA reads TGTGCCGATTCGGACGGATCCTACGAGCAGTACTTC. Translation: CADSDGSYEQYF. J is TRBJ2-7 and V is TRBV2; no clear D. The CDR3 loop spans 12 amino acids. V was cut by 11 bases and J by 1 base, with 12 bases left in between. Germline V CDR1 and CDR2: SNHLY, FYNNEI.

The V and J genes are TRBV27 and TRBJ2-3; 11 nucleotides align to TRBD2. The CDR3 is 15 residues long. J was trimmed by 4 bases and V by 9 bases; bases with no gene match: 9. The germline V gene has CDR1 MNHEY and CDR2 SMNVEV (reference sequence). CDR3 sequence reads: CASRRSSGRSDTQYF. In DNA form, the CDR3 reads TGTGCCAGTCGCCGGTCTAGCGGGAGGTCAGATACGCAGTATTTT.

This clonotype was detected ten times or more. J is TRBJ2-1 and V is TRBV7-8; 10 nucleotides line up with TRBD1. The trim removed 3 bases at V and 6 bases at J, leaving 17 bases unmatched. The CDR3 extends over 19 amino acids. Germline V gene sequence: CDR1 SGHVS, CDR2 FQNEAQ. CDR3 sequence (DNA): TGTGCCAGCAGCTTTGACCCCCGGGGAGGGACAGGGGATTTCAATGAGCAGTTCTTC. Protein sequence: CASSFDPRGGTGDFNEQFF.

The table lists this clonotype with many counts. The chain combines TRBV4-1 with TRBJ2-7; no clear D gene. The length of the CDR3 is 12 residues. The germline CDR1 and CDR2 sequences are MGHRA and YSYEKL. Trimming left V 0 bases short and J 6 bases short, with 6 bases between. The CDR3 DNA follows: TGCGCCAGCAGCCAAGATTGGGCCGAGCAGTACTTC. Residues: CASSQDWAEQYF.

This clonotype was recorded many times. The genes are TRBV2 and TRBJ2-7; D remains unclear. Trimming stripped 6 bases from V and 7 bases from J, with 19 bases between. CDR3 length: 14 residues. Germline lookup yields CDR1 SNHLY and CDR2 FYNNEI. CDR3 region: CASSPLTSQVEQYF. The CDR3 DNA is TGTGCCAGCAGCCCACTGACCTCCCAGGTTGAGCAGTACTTC.

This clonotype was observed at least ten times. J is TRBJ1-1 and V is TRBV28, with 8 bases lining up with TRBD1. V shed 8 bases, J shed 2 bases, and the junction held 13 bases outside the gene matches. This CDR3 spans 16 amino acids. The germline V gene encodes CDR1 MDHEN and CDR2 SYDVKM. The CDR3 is CASVTTWTGRNTEAFF. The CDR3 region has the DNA TGTGCCAGCGTTACTACCTGGACAGGGAGAAACACTGAAGCTTTCTTT.

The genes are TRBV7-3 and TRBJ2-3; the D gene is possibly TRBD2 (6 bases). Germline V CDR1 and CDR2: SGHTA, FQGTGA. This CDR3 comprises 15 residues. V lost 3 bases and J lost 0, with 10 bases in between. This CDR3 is CASSFGGVSTDTQYF. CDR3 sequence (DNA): TGTGCCAGCAGCTTCGGCGGGGTTAGCACAGATACGCAGTATTTT. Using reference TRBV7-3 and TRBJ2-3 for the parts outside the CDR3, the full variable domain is GAGVSQTPSNKVTEKGKYVELRCDPISGHTALYWYRQSLGQGPEFLIYFQGTGAADDSGLPNDRFFAVRPEGSVSTLKIQRTERGDSAVYLCASSFGGVSTDTQYFGPGTRLTVL.

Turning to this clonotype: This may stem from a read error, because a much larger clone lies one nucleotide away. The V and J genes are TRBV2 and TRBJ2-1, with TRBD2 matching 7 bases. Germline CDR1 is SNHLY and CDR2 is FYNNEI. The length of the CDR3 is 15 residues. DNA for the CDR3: TGTACCAGCAGTGACCGGATAGCGGGTTACAATGAGCAGTTCTTC. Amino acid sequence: CTSSDRIAGYNEQFF. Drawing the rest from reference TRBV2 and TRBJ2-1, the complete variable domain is EPEVTQTPSHQVTQMGQEVILRCVPISNHLYFYWYRQILGQKVEFLVSFYNNEISEKSEIFDDQFSVERPDGSNFTLKIRSTKLEDSAMYFCTSSDRIAGYNEQFFGPGTRLTVL.

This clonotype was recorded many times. CDR3 nucleotides: TGCGCCAGCACGACCCACGAGCAGTACTTC. As protein: CASTTHEQYF. The rearrangement joins TRBV5-1 to TRBJ2-7; D ambiguous. Trimming took 6 bases from V and 5 from J, leaving 6 bases between them. The V gene's germline CDR1 is SGHRS and CDR2 YFSETQ. This CDR3 has 10 amino acids.

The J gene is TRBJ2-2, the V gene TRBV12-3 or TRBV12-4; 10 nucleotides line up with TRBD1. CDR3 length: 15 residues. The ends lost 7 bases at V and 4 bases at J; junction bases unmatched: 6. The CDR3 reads CASTRQGAGTGELFF. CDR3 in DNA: TGTGCCAGCACTAGACAGGGGGCGGGCACCGGGGAGCTGTTTTTT.

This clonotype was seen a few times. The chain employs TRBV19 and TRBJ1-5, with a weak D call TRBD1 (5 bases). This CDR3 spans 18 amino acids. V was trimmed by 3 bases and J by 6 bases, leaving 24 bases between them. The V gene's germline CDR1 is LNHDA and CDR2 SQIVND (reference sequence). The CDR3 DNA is TGTGCCAGTAGTATCTTCCCCTCCGGGACGGTGGAGGCTCAGCCCCAGCATTTT. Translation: CASSIFPSGTVEAQPQHF.

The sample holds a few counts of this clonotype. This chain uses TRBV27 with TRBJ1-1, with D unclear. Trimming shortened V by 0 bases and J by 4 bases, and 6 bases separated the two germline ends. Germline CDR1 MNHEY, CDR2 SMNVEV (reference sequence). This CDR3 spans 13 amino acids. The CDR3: CASSLSWGTEAFF. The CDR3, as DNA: TGTGCCAGCAGTTTATCATGGGGCACTGAAGCTTTCTTT.

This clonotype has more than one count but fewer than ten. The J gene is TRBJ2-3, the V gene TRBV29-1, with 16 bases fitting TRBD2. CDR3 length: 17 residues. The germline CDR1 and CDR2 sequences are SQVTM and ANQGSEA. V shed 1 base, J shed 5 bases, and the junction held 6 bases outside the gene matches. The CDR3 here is CSVEGGGLAGGRDTQYF. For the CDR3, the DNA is TGCAGCGTTGAAGGGGGGGGACTAGCGGGGGGGCGAGATACGCAGTATTTT.

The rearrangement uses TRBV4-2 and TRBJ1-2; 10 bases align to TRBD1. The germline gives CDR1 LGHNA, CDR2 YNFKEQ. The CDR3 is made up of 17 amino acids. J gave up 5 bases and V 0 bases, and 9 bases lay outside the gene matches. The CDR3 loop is CASSQDMGQGSIYGYTF. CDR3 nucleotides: TGTGCCAGCAGCCAAGATATGGGACAGGGGTCCATATATGGCTACACCTTC.

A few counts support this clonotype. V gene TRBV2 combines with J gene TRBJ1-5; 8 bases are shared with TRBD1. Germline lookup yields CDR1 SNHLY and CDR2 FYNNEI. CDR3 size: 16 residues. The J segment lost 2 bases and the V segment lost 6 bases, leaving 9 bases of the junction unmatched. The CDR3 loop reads CASRPSQGVGNQPQHF. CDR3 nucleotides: TGTGCCAGCAGGCCCTCACAGGGGGTTGGCAATCAGCCCCAGCATTTT.

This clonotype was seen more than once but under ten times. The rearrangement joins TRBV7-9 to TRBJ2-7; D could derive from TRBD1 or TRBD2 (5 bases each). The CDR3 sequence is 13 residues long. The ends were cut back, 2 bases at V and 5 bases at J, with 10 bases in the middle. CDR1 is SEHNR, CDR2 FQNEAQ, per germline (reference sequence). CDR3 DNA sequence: TGTGCCAGCAGCTTAAGTAGAGGGGACGAGCAGTACTTC. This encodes CASSLSRGDEQYF.

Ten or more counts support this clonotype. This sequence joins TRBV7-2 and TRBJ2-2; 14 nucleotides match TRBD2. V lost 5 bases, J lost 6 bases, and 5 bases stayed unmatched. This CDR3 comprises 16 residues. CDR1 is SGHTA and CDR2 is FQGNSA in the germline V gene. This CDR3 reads CASSPTSGRAAGELFF. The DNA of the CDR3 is TGTGCCAGCAGCCCGACTAGCGGGAGGGCTGCCGGGGAGCTGTTTTTT. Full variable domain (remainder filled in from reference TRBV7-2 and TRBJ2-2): GAGVSQSPSNKVTEKGKDVELRCDPISGHTALYWYRQSLGQGLEFLIYFQGNSAPDKSGLPSDRFSAERTGGSVSTLTIQRTQQEDSAVYLCASSPTSGRAAGELFFGEGSRLTVL.

DNA of the CDR3: TGTGCCAGCAAGACAGGGATCTATGGCTACACCTTC. This translates into CASKTGIYGYTF. The chain employs TRBV6-1 and TRBJ1-2, with 7 bases aligning to TRBD1. This CDR3 region has 12 residues. V shed 7 bases and J 4 bases; nucleotides not matched to a gene: 3. Germline CDR1 and CDR2: MNHNS and SASEGT.

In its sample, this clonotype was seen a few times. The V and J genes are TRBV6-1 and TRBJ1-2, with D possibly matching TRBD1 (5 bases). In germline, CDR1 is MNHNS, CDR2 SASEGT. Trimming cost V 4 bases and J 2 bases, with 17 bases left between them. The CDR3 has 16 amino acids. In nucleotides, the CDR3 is TGTGCCAGCAGTGTGGACTCGACAGTTCCGAACTATGGCTACACCTTC. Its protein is CASSVDSTVPNYGYTF.

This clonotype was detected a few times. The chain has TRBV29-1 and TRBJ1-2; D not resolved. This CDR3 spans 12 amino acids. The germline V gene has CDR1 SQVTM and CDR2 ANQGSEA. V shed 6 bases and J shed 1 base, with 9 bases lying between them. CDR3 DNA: TGCAGCGTCTTTGGGGTTAACTATGGCTACACCTTC. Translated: CSVFGVNYGYTF. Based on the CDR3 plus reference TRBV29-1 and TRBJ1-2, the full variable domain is SAVISQKPSRDICQRGTSLTIQCQVDSQVTMMFWYRQQPGQSLTLIATANQGSEATYESGFVIDKFPISRPNLTFSTLTVSNMSPEDSSIYLCSVFGVNYGYTFGSGTRLTVV.

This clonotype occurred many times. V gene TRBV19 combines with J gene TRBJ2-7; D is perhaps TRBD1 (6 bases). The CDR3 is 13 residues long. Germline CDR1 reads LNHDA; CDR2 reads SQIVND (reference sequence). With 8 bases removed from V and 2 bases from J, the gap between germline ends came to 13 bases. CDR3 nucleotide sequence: TGTGCCAGTCAGGGGACCAATACCTACGAGCAGTACTTC. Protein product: CASQGTNTYEQYF. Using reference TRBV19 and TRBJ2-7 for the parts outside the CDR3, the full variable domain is DGGITQSPKYLFRKEGQNVTLSCEQNLNHDAMYWYRQDPGQGLRLIYYSQIVNDFQKGDIAEGYSVSREKKESFPLTVTSAQKNPTAFYLCASQGTNTYEQYFGPGTRLTVT.

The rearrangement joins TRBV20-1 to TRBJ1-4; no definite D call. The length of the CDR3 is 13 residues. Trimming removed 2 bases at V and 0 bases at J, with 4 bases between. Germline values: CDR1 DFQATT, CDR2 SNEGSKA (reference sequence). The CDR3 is CSARHATNEKLFF. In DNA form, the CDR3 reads TGCAGTGCTAGACATGCAACTAATGAAAAACTGTTTTTT.

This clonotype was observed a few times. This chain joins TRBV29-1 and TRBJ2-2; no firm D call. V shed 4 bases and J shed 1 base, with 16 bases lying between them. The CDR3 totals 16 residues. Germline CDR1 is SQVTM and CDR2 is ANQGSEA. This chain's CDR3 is CSVVAWGRKNTGELFF. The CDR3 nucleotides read TGCAGCGTTGTGGCCTGGGGTAGAAAGAACACCGGGGAGCTGTTTTTT.

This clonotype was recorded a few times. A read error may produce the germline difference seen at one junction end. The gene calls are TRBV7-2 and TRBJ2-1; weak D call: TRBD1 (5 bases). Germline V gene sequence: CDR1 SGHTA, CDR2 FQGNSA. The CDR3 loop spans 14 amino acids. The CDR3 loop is CASSSDSSYKEQFF. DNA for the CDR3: TGTGCCAGCAGCTCAGACAGCTCCTACAAGGAGCAGTTCTTC.

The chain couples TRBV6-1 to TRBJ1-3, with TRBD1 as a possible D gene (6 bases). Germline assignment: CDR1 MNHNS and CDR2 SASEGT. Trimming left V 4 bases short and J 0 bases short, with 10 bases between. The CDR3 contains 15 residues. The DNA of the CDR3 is TGTGCCAGCAGTGCCACGACAGGCTCTGGAAACACCATATATTTT. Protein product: CASSATTGSGNTIYF.

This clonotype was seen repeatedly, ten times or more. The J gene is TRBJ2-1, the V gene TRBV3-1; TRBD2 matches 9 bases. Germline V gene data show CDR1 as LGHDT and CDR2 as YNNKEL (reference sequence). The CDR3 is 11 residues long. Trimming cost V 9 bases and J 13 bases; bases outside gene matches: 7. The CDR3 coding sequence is TGTGCCAGGACTAGCGGAGAGGAACAGTTCTTC. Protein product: CARTSGEEQFF.